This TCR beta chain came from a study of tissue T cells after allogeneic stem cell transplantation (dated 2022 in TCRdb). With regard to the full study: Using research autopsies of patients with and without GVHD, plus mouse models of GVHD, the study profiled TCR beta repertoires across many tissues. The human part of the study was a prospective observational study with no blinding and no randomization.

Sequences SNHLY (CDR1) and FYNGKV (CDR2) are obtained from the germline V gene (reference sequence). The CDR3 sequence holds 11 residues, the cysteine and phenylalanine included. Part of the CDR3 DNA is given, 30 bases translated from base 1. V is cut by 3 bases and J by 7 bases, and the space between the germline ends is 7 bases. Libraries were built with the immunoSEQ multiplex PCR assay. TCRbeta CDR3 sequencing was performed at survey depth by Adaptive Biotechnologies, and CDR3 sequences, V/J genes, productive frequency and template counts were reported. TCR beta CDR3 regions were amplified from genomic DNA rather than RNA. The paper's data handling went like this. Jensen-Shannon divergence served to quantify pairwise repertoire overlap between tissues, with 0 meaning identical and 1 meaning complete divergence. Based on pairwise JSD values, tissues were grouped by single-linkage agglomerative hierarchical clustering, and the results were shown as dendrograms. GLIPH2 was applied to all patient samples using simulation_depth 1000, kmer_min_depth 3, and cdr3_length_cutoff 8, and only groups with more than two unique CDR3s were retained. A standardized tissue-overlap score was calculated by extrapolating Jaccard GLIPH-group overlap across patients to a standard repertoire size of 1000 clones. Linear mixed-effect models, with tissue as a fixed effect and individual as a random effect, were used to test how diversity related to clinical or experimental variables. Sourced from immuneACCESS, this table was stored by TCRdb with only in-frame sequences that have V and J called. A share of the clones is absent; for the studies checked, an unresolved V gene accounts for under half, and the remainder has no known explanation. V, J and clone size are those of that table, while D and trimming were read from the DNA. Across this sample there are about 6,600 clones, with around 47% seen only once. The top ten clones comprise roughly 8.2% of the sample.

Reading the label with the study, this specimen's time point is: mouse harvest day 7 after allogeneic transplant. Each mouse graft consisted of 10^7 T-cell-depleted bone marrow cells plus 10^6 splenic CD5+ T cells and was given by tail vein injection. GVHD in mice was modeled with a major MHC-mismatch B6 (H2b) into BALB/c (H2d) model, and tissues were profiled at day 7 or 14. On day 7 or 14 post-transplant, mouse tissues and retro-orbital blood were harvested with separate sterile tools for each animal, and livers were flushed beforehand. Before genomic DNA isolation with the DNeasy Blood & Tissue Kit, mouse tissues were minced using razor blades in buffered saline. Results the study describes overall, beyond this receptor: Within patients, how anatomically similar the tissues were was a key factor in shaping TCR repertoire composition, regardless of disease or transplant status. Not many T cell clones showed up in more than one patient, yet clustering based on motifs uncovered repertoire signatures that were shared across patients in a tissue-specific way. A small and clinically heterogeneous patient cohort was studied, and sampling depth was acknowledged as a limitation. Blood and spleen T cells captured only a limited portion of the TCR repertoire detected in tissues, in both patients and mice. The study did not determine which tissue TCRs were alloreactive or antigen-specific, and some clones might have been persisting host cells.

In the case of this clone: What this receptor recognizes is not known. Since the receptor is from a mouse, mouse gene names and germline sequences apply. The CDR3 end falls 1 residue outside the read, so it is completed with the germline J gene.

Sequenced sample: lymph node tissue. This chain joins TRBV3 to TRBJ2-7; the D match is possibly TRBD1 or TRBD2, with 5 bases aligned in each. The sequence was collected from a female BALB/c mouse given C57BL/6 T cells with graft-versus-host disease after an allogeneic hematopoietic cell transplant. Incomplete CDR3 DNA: TGTGCCAGCAGCTTCGGGGGAGAACAGTAC. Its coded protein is CASSFGGEQY. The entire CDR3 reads CASSFGGEQYF.